The 30 T cell receptor beta chains below all came from one sample that was sequenced in a study of shared clonotypes between healthy human individuals. Data came from immunoSEQ multiplex PCR; TCRdb stores just in-frame clones and leaves some out. Of 550,000 to 650,000 clones in the sample, approximately 96% were seen once. CD45RO-negative cells were positively selected for CCR7, leaving out terminally differentiated effector memory CD45RA+ cells. The sequenced material came from naive CD8+ T cells sorted from blood. Source of these receptors: a woman aged 25 to 45 in good health.

The V and J genes are TRBV28 and TRBJ2-1; 8 nucleotides line up with TRBD2. The junction had 6 bases not matched to a gene; V was cut back by 3 bases and J by 5 bases. CDR1 is MDHEN, CDR2 SYDVKM, per germline. This CDR3 is built from 15 residues. This CDR3 is CASSLPGGQHNEQFF. The CDR3 DNA is TGTGCCAGCAGTTTGCCGGGAGGGCAACACAATGAGCAGTTCTTC.

The chain joins TRBV9 to TRBJ2-5, with 9 positions matching TRBD2. The CDR3 extends over 15 amino acids. After removal of 3 bases from V and 5 bases from J, the junction contained 8 bases not matched to a gene. CDR1 SGDLS and CDR2 YYNGEE come from the germline V gene. The DNA of the CDR3 is TGTGCCAGCAGCGAGTTTAGCGGGAGTCGGGAGACCCAGTACTTC. Protein sequence: CASSEFSGSRETQYF.

The chain uses TRBV29-1 and TRBJ1-1; D not certain. The V end lost 6 bases, the J end lost 2 bases, and 7 bases lay between the germline ends. The CDR3 extends over 11 amino acids. CDR1 and CDR2 (germline): SQVTM, ANQGSEA. CDR3: CSVEDNTEAFF. The CDR3 coding sequence is TGCAGCGTCGAGGATAACACTGAAGCTTTCTTT.

The rearrangement joins TRBV14 to TRBJ2-7, with D perhaps given as TRBD1 or TRBD2 (5 bases each). This CDR3 contains 15 residues. V dropped 2 bases and J dropped 1 base, with 12 bases sitting between them. Per the germline V gene, CDR1 is SGHDN and CDR2 is FVKESK. CDR3 loop: CASSQTRGPSYEQYF. CDR3 in DNA: TGTGCCAGCAGCCAAACGAGGGGCCCTTCCTACGAGCAGTACTTC.

The chain is built from TRBV29-1 and TRBJ2-3; 11 positions match TRBD2. This CDR3 is 14 amino acids long. J was trimmed by 4 bases and V by 7 bases; bases with no gene match: 7. Germline V gives CDR1 SQVTM, CDR2 ANQGSEA. Here the CDR3 reads CSAPLAGAADTQYF. CDR3 DNA: TGCAGCGCACCACTAGCGGGAGCAGCAGATACGCAGTATTTT.

This chain links TRBV7-9 with TRBJ2-1, with no clear D. Trimming shortened V by 1 base and J by 5 bases, and 9 bases separated the two germline ends. Germline V gives CDR1 SEHNR, CDR2 FQNEAQ (reference sequence). The length of the CDR3 is 14 residues. Here the CDR3 reads CASSLVARNNEQFF. The CDR3 DNA reads TGTGCCAGCAGCTTAGTTGCCAGAAACAATGAGCAGTTCTTC.

The chain has TRBV20-1 and TRBJ2-1; unclear D gene. Germline V gives CDR1 DFQATT, CDR2 SNEGSKA (reference sequence). Trimming cost V 5 bases and J 7 bases, with 9 bases left between them. The CDR3 has 11 residues. The CDR3 loop reads CSALLGNEQFF. CDR3 coding DNA: TGCAGTGCTTTACTTGGGAATGAGCAGTTCTTC.

The chain employs TRBV4-1 and TRBJ2-1; 7 bases line up with TRBD1. Germline assignment: CDR1 MGHRA and CDR2 YSYEKL. This CDR3 has 17 amino acids. V lost 2 bases to trimming and J lost 0 bases; unmatched junction nucleotides: 7. The CDR3 DNA reads TGCGCCAGCAGCCAACGCAAGACAGGGAGCTCCTACAATGAGCAGTTCTTC. Amino acid sequence: CASSQRKTGSSYNEQFF.

The CDR3 nucleotides are TGTGCCAGCAGTCCTGGGACAGGTTTTACTCAGTACTTC. As protein: CASSPGTGFTQYF. The rearrangement links TRBV27 to TRBJ2-7; 8 bases agree with TRBD1. The CDR3 extends over 13 amino acids. Trimming removed 5 bases from V and 10 bases from J; junction bases left unmatched: 10. Germline CDR1 and CDR2: MNHEY and SMNVEV (reference sequence).

V and J are TRBV2 and TRBJ1-1; D uncertain. Looked up from germline, CDR1 is SNHLY and CDR2 is FYNNEI. The CDR3 spans 13 residues. V lost 0 bases to trimming and J lost 1 base, with 3 bases between them. The CDR3 spells CASSEARNTEAFF. CDR3 in DNA: TGTGCCAGCAGTGAAGCGAGGAACACTGAAGCTTTCTTT.

The chain employs TRBV6-5 and TRBJ1-6; a weak D match, TRBD1 (5 bases). This CDR3 comprises 14 residues. The V and J ends lost 8 bases and 0 bases respectively, with 8 bases between them. Germline CDR1 is MNHEY and CDR2 is SVGAGI. CDR3 residues: CASGQSSYNSPLHF. CDR3 in DNA: TGTGCCAGCGGACAAAGCTCCTATAATTCACCCCTCCACTTT.

The V gene is TRBV14, the J gene TRBJ2-3; 8 bases fit TRBD2. The V and J ends lost 3 bases and 5 bases, in that order; junction bases with no gene match: 4. The CDR3 consists of 14 residues. Germline V CDR1 and CDR2: SGHDN, FVKESK. The CDR3, as DNA: TGTGCCAGCAGCCACGCGGGAGGCAAAGATACGCAGTATTTT. Translated: CASSHAGGKDTQYF.

The J gene is TRBJ2-7, the V gene TRBV10-2; unclear D gene. The V end was cut by 0 bases, the J end by 0 bases, with 9 bases between. This CDR3 comprises 15 residues. Germline CDR1 is WSHSY and CDR2 is SAAADI. In DNA form, the CDR3 reads TGCGCCAGCAGTGAGTCGGCCAGGTACTCCTACGAGCAGTACTTC. Translated: CASSESARYSYEQYF.

V usage is TRBV5-1 and J usage is TRBJ1-1; D is unclear. The CDR3 has 15 amino acids. CDR1 is SGHRS and CDR2 is YFSETQ in the germline V gene. Trimming removed 5 bases at V and 6 bases at J, with 20 bases between. CDR3 sequence: CASSLAGSGVSEAFF. CDR3 DNA: TGCGCCAGCAGTTTAGCCGGGAGCGGCGTTTCTGAAGCTTTCTTT.

The chain recombines TRBV7-6 with TRBJ2-7; 7 nucleotides align to TRBD2. The CDR3 covers 14 residues. Germline trimming cut 5 bases from V and 3 bases from J; bases unmatched to any gene: 7. CDR1 is SGHVS, CDR2 FNYEAQ, per germline. CDR3 region: CASSPAAGVYEQYF. The CDR3 coding sequence is TGTGCCAGCAGCCCGGCGGCGGGGGTCTACGAGCAGTACTTC. Together with reference TRBV7-6 and TRBJ2-7, the CDR3 gives the full variable domain: GAGVSQSPRYKVTKRGQDVALRCDPISGHVSLYWYRQALGQGPEFLTYFNYEAQQDKSGLPNDRFSAERPEGSISTLTIQRTEQRDSAMYRCASSPAAGVYEQYFGPGTRLTVT.

The V gene is TRBV11-1, the J gene TRBJ1-2; D is unresolved. The CDR3 totals 14 residues. V shed 3 bases and J shed 5 bases, with 13 bases lying between them. Germline CDR1 SGHAT, CDR2 FQDESV (reference sequence). CDR3 in DNA: TGTGCCAGCAGCTTGGAGGAGATGGAGTATGGCTACACCTTC. Translated: CASSLEEMEYGYTF.

The chain has TRBV6-5 and TRBJ1-1, with a possible D match to TRBD1 (5 bases). This CDR3 has 13 amino acids. Looked up from germline, CDR1 is MNHEY and CDR2 is SVGAGI. V was trimmed by 2 bases and J by 4 bases, leaving 8 bases between them. Written as DNA, the CDR3 is TGTGCCAGCAGTTACATGAGGGGCACTGAAGCTTTCTTT. It translates to CASSYMRGTEAFF.

CDR3 protein: CASSTGLAFSGELFF. DNA for the CDR3: TGTGCCAGCAGTACCGGACTAGCTTTCAGCGGGGAGCTGTTTTTT. The chain couples TRBV28 to TRBJ2-2; 8 bases match TRBD2. The germline V gene encodes CDR1 MDHEN and CDR2 SYDVKM. V shed 5 bases, J shed 7 bases, and the junction held 9 bases outside the gene matches. The CDR3 extends over 15 amino acids.

The rearrangement uses TRBV9 and TRBJ1-2, with D maybe TRBD1 (6 bases). The CDR3 extends over 15 amino acids. V lost 0 bases to trimming and J lost 4 bases, with 13 bases between them. Germline CDR1 reads SGDLS; CDR2 reads YYNGEE. The CDR3 DNA is TGTGCCAGCAGCGTAGCCAGGGGCCCATTCTATGGCTACACCTTC. This translates into CASSVARGPFYGYTF. The variable domain in full, with the rest retrieved from reference TRBV9 and TRBJ1-2, is DSGVTQTPKHLITATGQRVTLRCSPRSGDLSVYWYQQSLDQGLQFLIQYYNGEERAKGNILERFSAQQFPDLHSELNLSSLELGDSALYFCASSVARGPFYGYTFGSGTRLTVV.

This chain links TRBV5-4 with TRBJ1-1; 7 bases fit TRBD1. J was trimmed by 0 bases and V by 4 bases; bases with no gene match: 3. CDR3 length equals 14 residues. The germline gives CDR1 SGHNT, CDR2 YYREEE (reference sequence). Here the CDR3 DNA reads TGTGCCAGCAGCCAGAGGGGGCTGAACACTGAAGCTTTCTTT. This gives the protein CASSQRGLNTEAFF.

This clone appeared a few times. The rearrangement joins TRBV6-1 to TRBJ1-1, with a tentative D call TRBD1 (5 bases). This CDR3 is built from 17 residues. V lost 4 bases to trimming and J lost 3 bases, with 21 bases between them. In germline, CDR1 is MNHNS, CDR2 SASEGT. CDR3 sequence: CASSAFRQSERDTEAFF. As DNA, the CDR3 is TGTGCCAGCAGTGCCTTTAGACAGTCGGAGAGAGACACTGAAGCTTTCTTT.

The chain couples TRBV29-1 to TRBJ1-5; 9 positions match TRBD1. Losses at the gene ends were 4 bases for V and 5 bases for J; bases not matched to a gene: 6. Looked up from germline, CDR1 is SQVTM and CDR2 is ANQGSEA. The CDR3 totals 14 residues. CDR3 in DNA: TGCAGCGTTGTTTTCGGGACAGGGTATCAGCCCCAGCATTTT. Protein: CSVVFGTGYQPQHF.

The chain uses TRBV27 and TRBJ1-5; tentatively, D is TRBD1 (6 bases). This CDR3 region has 15 residues. Germline CDR1 is MNHEY and CDR2 is SMNVEV (reference sequence). Trimming pared 1 base from V and 3 bases from J, leaving 10 bases between. In DNA, the CDR3 is TGTGCCAGCAGTTTATTAGGGGGAAACAATCAGCCCCAGCATTTT. This codes for CASSLLGGNNQPQHF.

The V gene is TRBV29-1, the J gene TRBJ2-5; 7 nucleotides align to TRBD1. The J call is uncertain, as TRBJ2-7 better fits the DNA end. CDR3 length: 12 residues. CDR1 is SQVTM, CDR2 ANQGSEA, per germline. CDR3: CSVQITGDEQYF. The DNA of the CDR3 is TGCAGCGTTCAAATAACAGGGGACGAGCAGTACTTC.

This chain joins TRBV19 and TRBJ2-2; 8 nucleotides agree with TRBD1. Germline assignment: CDR1 LNHDA and CDR2 SQIVND (reference sequence). J was trimmed by 5 bases and V by 3 bases; bases with no gene match: 5. The CDR3 sequence is 15 residues long. The CDR3 loop reads CASSMFTGGTGELFF. CDR3 DNA sequence: TGTGCCAGTAGTATGTTTACAGGGGGGACCGGGGAGCTGTTTTTT.

The chain has TRBV7-9 and TRBJ2-1; 11 nucleotides line up with TRBD2. Trimming at V came to 4 bases and at J to 4 bases, leaving 15 bases not matched to a gene. This CDR3 spans 19 amino acids. Germline lookup yields CDR1 SEHNR and CDR2 FQNEAQ (reference sequence). This chain's CDR3 is CASSSYPTTSGTQYNEQFF. In nucleotides, the CDR3 is TGTGCCAGCAGCTCTTATCCCACGACTAGCGGGACACAATACAATGAGCAGTTCTTC. Full variable domain (outside the CDR3, taken from reference TRBV7-9 and TRBJ2-1): DTGVSQNPRHKITKRGQNVTFRCDPISEHNRLYWYRQTLGQGPEFLTYFQNEAQLEKSRLLSDRFSAERPKGSFSTLEIQRTEQGDSAMYLCASSSYPTTSGTQYNEQFFGPGTRLTVL.

This chain links TRBV2 with TRBJ2-7; no definite D call. Germline V gene sequence: CDR1 SNHLY, CDR2 FYNNEI. This CDR3 contains 13 residues. V lost 8 bases to trimming and J lost 0 bases, with 11 bases between them. CDR3 residues: CASVLGTSYEQYF. In DNA form, the CDR3 reads TGTGCCAGCGTTCTAGGCACCTCCTACGAGCAGTACTTC.

This clone was seen once. This rearrangement joins TRBV28 to TRBJ2-1; D gene unclear. Trimming removed 1 base at V and 3 bases at J, with 7 bases between. CDR1 is MDHEN and CDR2 is SYDVKM in the germline V gene. CDR3 size: 14 residues. CDR3 in DNA: TGTGCCAGCAGTTTATATGGCAGCTACAATGAGCAGTTCTTC. This gives the protein CASSLYGSYNEQFF.

The rearrangement joins TRBV19 to TRBJ2-3; weak D call: TRBD2 (5 bases). The germline V gene encodes CDR1 LNHDA and CDR2 SQIVND (reference sequence). V dropped 3 bases and J dropped 3 bases, with 10 bases sitting between them. The CDR3 consists of 14 residues. The CDR3 DNA reads as TGTGCCAGTAGTATCGGGCGGAGGACAGATACGCAGTATTTT. Its translation is CASSIGRRTDTQYF.

This rearrangement joins TRBV5-4 to TRBJ2-7, with TRBD1 matching 7 bases. V shed 0 bases, J shed 9 bases, and the junction held 6 bases outside the gene matches. This CDR3 comprises 13 residues. CDR1 SGHNT and CDR2 YYREEE come from the germline V gene (reference sequence). The CDR3 region has the DNA TGTGCCAGCAGCTTGGACAGGGGCTGGACGCAGTACTTC. Protein sequence: CASSLDRGWTQYF.